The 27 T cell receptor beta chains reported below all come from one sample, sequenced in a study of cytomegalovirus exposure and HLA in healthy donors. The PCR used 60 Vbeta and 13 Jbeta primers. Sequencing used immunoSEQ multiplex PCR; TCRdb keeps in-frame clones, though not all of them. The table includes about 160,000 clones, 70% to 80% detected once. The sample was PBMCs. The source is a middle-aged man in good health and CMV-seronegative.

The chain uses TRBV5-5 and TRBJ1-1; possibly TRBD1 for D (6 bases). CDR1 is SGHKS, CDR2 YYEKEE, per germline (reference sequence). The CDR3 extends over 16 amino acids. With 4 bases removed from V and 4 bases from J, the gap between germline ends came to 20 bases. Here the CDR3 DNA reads TGTGCCAGCAGCCGATACGGGGGGGGGCGCGTCACTGAAGCTTTCTTT. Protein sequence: CASSRYGGGRVTEAFF.

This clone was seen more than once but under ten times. The CDR3 nucleotides read TGTGCCAGCAGCTTGGCCACAGGGACGGAGACCCAGTACTTC. This codes for CASSLATGTETQYF. The rearrangement joins TRBV5-5 to TRBJ2-5; perhaps TRBD1 as D (6 bases). The CDR3 extends over 14 amino acids. CDR1 is SGHKS and CDR2 is YYEKEE in the germline V gene (reference sequence). V gave up 0 bases and J gave up 5 bases, with 11 bases separating them.

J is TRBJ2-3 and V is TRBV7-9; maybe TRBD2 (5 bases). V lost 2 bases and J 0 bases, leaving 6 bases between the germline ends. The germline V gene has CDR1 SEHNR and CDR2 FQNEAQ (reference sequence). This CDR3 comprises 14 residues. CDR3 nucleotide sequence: TGTGCCAGCAGCTTACGGGGAAGCACAGATACGCAGTATTTT. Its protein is CASSLRGSTDTQYF.

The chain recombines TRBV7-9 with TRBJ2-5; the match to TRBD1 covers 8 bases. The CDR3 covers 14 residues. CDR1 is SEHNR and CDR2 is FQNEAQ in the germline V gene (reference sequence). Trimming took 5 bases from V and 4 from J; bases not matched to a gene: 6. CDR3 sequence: CASSPKTGAETQYF. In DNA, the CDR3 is TGTGCCAGCAGCCCTAAGACAGGGGCAGAGACCCAGTACTTC.

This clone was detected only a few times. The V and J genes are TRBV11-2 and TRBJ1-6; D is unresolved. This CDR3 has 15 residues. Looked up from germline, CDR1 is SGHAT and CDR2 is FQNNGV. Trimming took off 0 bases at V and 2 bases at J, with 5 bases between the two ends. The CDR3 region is CASSLDGAYNSPLHF. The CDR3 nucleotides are TGTGCCAGCAGCTTAGACGGGGCCTATAATTCACCCCTCCACTTT.

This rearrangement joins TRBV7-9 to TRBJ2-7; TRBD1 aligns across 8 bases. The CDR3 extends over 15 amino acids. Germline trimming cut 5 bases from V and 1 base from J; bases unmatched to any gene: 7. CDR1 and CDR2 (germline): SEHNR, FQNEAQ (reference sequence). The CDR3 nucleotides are TGTGCCAGCAGCCTAGGGACAGGTGGGTCCTACGAGCAGTACTTC. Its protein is CASSLGTGGSYEQYF.

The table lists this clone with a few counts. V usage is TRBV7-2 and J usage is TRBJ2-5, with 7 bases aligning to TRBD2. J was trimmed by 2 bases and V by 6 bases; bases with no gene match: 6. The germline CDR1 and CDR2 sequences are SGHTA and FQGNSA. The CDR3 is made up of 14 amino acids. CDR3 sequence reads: CASSWGDYQETQYF. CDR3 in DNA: TGTGCCAGCAGTTGGGGGGACTATCAAGAGACCCAGTACTTC. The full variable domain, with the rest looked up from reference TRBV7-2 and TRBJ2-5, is GAGVSQSPSNKVTEKGKDVELRCDPISGHTALYWYRQSLGQGLEFLIYFQGNSAPDKSGLPSDRFSAERTGGSVSTLTIQRTQQEDSAVYLCASSWGDYQETQYFGPGTRLLVL.

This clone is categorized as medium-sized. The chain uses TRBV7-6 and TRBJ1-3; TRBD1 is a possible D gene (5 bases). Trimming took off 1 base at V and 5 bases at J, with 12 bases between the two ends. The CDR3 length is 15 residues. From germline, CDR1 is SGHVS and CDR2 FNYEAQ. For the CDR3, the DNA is TGTGCCAGCAGCTTAGACAGCAGGGTTAGAAACACCATATATTTT. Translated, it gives CASSLDSRVRNTIYF.

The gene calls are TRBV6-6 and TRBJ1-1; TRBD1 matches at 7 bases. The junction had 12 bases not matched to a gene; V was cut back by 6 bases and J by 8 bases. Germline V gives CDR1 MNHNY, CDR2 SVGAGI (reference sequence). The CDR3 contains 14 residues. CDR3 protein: CASSWDRFLSEAFF. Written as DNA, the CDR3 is TGTGCCAGCAGCTGGGACAGATTCCTTTCAGAAGCTTTCTTT.

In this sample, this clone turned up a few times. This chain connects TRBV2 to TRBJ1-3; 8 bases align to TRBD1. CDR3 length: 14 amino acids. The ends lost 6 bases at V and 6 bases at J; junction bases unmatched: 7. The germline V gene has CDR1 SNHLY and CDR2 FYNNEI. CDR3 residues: CASRVGQGKNTIYF. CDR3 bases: TGTGCCAGCAGGGTCGGACAGGGTAAAAACACCATATATTTT.

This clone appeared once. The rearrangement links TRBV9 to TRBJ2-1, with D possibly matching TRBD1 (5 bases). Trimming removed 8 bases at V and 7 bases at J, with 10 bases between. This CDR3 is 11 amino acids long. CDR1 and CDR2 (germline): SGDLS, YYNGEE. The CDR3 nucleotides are TGTGCCAGGGTGACAGAAAATGAGCAGTTCTTC. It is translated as CARVTENEQFF.

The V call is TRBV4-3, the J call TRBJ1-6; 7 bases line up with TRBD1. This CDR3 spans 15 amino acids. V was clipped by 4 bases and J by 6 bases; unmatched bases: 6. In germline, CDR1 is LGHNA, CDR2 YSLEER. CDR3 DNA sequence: TGCGCCAGCAGCCGTCGACGGGACAGTAATTCACCCCTCCACTTT. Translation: CASSRRRDSNSPLHF.

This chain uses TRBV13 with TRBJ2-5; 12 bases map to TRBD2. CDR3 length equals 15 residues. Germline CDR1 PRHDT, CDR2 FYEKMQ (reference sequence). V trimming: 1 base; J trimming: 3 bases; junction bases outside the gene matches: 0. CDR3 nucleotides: TGTGCCAGCAGCTTAGCTAGCGGGGGGGAAGAGACCCAGTACTTC. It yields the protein CASSLASGGEETQYF.

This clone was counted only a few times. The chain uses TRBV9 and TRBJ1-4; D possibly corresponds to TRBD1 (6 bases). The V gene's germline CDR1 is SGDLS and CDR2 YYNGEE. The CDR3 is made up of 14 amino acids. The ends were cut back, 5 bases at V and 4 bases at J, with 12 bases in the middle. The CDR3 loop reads CASSEGEGNEKLFF. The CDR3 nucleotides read TGTGCCAGCAGTGAGGGGGAGGGTAATGAAAAACTGTTTTTT.

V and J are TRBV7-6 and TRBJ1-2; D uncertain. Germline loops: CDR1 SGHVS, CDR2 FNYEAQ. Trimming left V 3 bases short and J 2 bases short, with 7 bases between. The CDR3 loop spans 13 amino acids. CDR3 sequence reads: CASSFVRNYGYTF. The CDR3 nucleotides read TGTGCCAGCAGCTTCGTCAGAAACTATGGCTACACCTTC.

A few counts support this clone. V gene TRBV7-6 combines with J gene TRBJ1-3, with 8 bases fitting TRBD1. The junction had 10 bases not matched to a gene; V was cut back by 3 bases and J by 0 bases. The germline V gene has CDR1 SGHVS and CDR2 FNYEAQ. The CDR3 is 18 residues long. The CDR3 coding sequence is TGTGCCAGCAGCTTCCGACAGGGGTTCCTTAGCTCTGGAAACACCATATATTTT. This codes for CASSFRQGFLSSGNTIYF.

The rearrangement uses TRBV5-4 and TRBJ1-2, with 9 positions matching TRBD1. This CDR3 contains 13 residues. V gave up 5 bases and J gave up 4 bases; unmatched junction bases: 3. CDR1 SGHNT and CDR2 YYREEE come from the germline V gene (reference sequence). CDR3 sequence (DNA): TGTGCCAGCAGGTCGACAGGGGGCTATGGCTACACCTTC. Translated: CASRSTGGYGYTF.

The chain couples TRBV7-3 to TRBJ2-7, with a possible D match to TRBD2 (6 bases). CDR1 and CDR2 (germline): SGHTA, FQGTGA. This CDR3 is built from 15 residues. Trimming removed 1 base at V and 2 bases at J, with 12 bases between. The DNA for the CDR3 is TGTGCCAGCAGCTTAATGGATGGCGGGGCCTACGAGCAGTACTTC. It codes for CASSLMDGGAYEQYF.

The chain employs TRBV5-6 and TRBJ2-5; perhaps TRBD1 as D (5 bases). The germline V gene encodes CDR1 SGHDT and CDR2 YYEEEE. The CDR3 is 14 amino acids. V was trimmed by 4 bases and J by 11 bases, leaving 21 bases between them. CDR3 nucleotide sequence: TGTGCCAGCAGCCCAGGGTACGGATTAAATGAGCAGTACTTC. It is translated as CASSPGYGLNEQYF.

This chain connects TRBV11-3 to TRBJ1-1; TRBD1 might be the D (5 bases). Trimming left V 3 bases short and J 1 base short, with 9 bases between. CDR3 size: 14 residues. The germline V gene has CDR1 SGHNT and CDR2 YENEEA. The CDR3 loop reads CASSLGGTNTEAFF. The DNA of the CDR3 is TGTGCCAGCAGCTTGGGGGGGACGAACACTGAAGCTTTCTTT.

CDR3 region: CASSLEGSTGELFF. CDR3 in DNA: TGTGCCAGCAGCTTAGAGGGCTCCACCGGGGAGCTGTTTTTT. V usage is TRBV7-3 and J usage is TRBJ2-2, with D possibly matching TRBD2 (5 bases). The CDR3 length is 14 residues. Trimming took 2 bases from V and 4 from J, leaving 8 bases between them. Germline CDR1 is SGHTA and CDR2 is FQGTGA.

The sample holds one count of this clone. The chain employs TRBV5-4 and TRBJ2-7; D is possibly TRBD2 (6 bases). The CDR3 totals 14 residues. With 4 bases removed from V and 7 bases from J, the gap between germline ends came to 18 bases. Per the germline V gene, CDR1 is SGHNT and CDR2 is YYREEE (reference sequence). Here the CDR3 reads CASSPGGGRREQYF. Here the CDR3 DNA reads TGTGCCAGCAGCCCCGGTGGGGGGAGGCGGGAGCAGTACTTC. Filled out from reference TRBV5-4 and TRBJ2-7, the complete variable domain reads ETGVTQSPTHLIKTRGQQVTLRCSSQSGHNTVSWYQQALGQGPQFIFQYYREEENGRGNFPPRFSGLQFPNYSSELNVNALELDDSALYLCASSPGGGRREQYFGPGTRLTVT.

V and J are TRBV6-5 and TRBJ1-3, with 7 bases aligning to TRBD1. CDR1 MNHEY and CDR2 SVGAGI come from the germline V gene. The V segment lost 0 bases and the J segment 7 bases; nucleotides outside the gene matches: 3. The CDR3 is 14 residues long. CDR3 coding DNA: TGTGCCAGCAGTTACTCCCAGGGGGTCAACACCATATATTTT. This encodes CASSYSQGVNTIYF.

CDR3 DNA: TGTGCCAGCAGCGGACTTACCTACGAGCAGTACTTC. Its translation: CASSGLTYEQYF. This rearrangement joins TRBV2 to TRBJ2-7; D is possibly TRBD2 (5 bases). CDR1 is SNHLY and CDR2 is FYNNEI in the germline V gene. This CDR3 is built from 12 residues. Trimming removed 6 bases at V and 2 bases at J, with 8 bases between.

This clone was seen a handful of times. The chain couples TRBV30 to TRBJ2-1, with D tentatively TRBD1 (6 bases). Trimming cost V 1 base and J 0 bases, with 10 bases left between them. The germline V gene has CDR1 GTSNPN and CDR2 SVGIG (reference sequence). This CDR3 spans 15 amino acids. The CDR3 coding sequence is TGTGCCTGGAGTGGGGGGCAGGGCTCCTACAATGAGCAGTTCTTC. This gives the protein CAWSGGQGSYNEQFF.

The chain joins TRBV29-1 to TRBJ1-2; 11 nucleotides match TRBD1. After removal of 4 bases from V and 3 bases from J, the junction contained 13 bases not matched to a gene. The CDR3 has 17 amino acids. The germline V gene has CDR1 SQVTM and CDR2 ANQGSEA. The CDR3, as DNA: TGCAGCGTTGTCCGGAATGCCCCGGGACAGGGGGACTATGGCTACACCTTC. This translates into CSVVRNAPGQGDYGYTF.

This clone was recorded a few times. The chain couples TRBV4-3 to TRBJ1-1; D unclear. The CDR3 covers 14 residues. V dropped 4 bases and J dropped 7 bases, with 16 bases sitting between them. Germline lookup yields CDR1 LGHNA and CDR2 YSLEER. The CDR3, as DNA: TGCGCCAGCAGCCGGTCGCGGGTGTCGGGTGAAGCTTTCTTT. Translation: CASSRSRVSGEAFF.